This TCR beta chain was identified in a study of T cell responses to AZD1222 COVID-19 vaccine. Assay: immunoSEQ multiplex PCR; the TCRdb copy retains only in-frame clones and omits some. This sample has about 120,000 clones; approximately 85% occur once, and the top ten carry roughly 3.9%. General observations from the study: Reportedly, nearly half the spike-specific TCRs target unmutated variant regions.

Turning to this clone: Its antigen is still unknown.

Trimming left V 2 bases short and J 5 bases short, with 12 bases between. The length of the CDR3 is 14 residues. The germline V gene has CDR1 SGHVS and CDR2 FQNEAQ. This chain links TRBV7-8 with TRBJ1-2; a possible D gene is TRBD1 (5 bases). This sequence originates from an adult in good health. Source: peripheral blood, taken on day 0 of MenACWY control vaccination. The DNA of the CDR3 is TGTGCCAGCAGCTTAACGGGAGGGGTTTATGGCTACACCTTC. This codes for CASSLTGGVYGYTF.